These 30 T cell receptor beta chains were sequenced from one sample in a study of identical twins. TCRdb re-analysed the 5' RACE reads in MiXCR, keeping a single row per CDR3 protein. The sample lists 1.5 million or so distinct CDR3 sequences, about 30% occurring once. Sequenced sample: cord blood. The receptor set was obtained from a newborn girl in good health.

The CDR3 DNA follows: TGCAGTGCTAGTAACCCAGTGGCGGGCGAGCAGTACTTC. It translates to CSASNPVAGEQYF. This chain connects TRBV20-1 to TRBJ2-7, with TRBD2 as a possible D gene (5 bases). The germline V gene encodes CDR1 DFQATT and CDR2 SNEGSKA (reference sequence). The CDR3 runs 13 residues. The germline V and J ends were trimmed by 3 bases and 6 bases, with 15 bases remaining between them.

This clonotype occurred many times. This chain uses TRBV10-3 with TRBJ2-7, with D possibly matching TRBD1 (5 bases). The CDR3 sequence is 15 residues long. V lost 0 bases, J lost 0 bases, and 9 bases lay in between. Germline lookup yields CDR1 ENHRY and CDR2 SYGVKD. CDR3 sequence (DNA): TGTGCCATCAGTGAGTCTGCGACAGTCTCCTACGAGCAGTACTTC. As protein: CAISESATVSYEQYF.

The DNA for the CDR3 is TGTGCCACCAGAGCGGTTTTGACAGGGGGTTACAATGAGCAGTTCTTC. Residues: CATRAVLTGGYNEQFF. The chain carries TRBV15 and TRBJ2-1, with 9 bases that match TRBD1. This CDR3 contains 16 residues. Trimming cost V 6 bases and J 4 bases; bases outside gene matches: 10. CDR1 is LNHNV, CDR2 YYDKDF, per germline (reference sequence).

This chain joins TRBV28 and TRBJ1-1; D is uncertain. This CDR3 has 13 residues. Trimming pared 5 bases from V and 4 bases from J, leaving 11 bases between. The germline CDR1 and CDR2 sequences are MDHEN and SYDVKM. The CDR3 region is CASSPPWGTEAFF. The CDR3 DNA sequence: TGTGCCAGCAGTCCCCCCTGGGGCACTGAAGCTTTCTTT. Full variable domain (remainder filled in from reference TRBV28 and TRBJ1-1): DVKVTQSSRYLVKRTGEKVFLECVQDMDHENMFWYRQDPGLGLRLIYFSYDVKMKEKGDIPEGYSVSREKKERFSLILESASTNQTSMYLCASSPPWGTEAFFGQGTRLTVV.

With respect to this clonotype: One end of the junction is discordant with germline, which a read error may explain. The chain is built from TRBV7-9 and TRBJ2-6; maybe TRBD2 (5 bases). CDR1 is SEHNR and CDR2 is FQNEAQ in the germline V gene (reference sequence). This CDR3 has 18 amino acids. The CDR3 DNA reads TGTGTCAGCAGCTCCGCCGGGGTTTCCAGCTCTGGGGCCAACGTCCTGACTTTC. As protein: CVSSSAGVSSSGANVLTF. The full variable domain, with the rest looked up from reference TRBV7-9 and TRBJ2-6, is DTGVSQNPRHKITKRGQNVTFRCDPISEHNRLYWYRQTLGQGPEFLTYFQNEAQLEKSRLLSDRFSAERPKGSFSTLEIQRTEQGDSAMYLCVSSSAGVSSSGANVLTFGAGSRLTVL.

The rearrangement uses TRBV2 and TRBJ2-1, with 8 bases lining up with TRBD2. Germline CDR1 and CDR2: SNHLY and FYNNEI. The length of the CDR3 is 11 residues. Trimming at V came to 8 bases and at J to 13 bases, leaving 7 bases not matched to a gene. In nucleotides, the CDR3 is TGTGCCAGCGGCCCGGGACTAGGCCAGTTCTTC. Protein: CASGPGLGQFF.

This clonotype was counted a few times. The chain couples TRBV6-1 to TRBJ1-2, with D possibly TRBD1 on 5 matching bases. This CDR3 is built from 15 residues. The germline CDR1 and CDR2 sequences are MNHNS and SASEGT. Trimming removed 6 bases at V and 0 bases at J, with 14 bases between. DNA of the CDR3: TGTGCCAGCAGGCCCATCCAGGGAGCTAACTATGGCTACACCTTC. It encodes CASRPIQGANYGYTF.

The gene calls are TRBV6-1 and TRBJ1-1; 10 bases agree with TRBD1. The CDR3 sequence is 13 residues long. Trimming took 11 bases from V and 5 from J; bases not matched to a gene: 8. The germline V gene encodes CDR1 MNHNS and CDR2 SASEGT. CDR3 DNA: TGTGCCGGCAACCGGGACAGGGGTACTGAAGCTTTCTTT. This encodes CAGNRDRGTEAFF.

This clonotype showed up just a few times. The rearrangement joins TRBV2 to TRBJ1-6; 9 bases are a match to TRBD1. Trimming cost V 5 bases and J 5 bases; bases outside gene matches: 7. The CDR3 sequence is 16 residues long. CDR1 is SNHLY, CDR2 FYNNEI, per germline. In DNA, the CDR3 is TGTGCCAGCAGTCGGGACAGGGCCAGGAATAATTCACCCCTCCACTTT. This translates into CASSRDRARNNSPLHF.

V usage is TRBV4-1 and J usage is TRBJ1-4; a weak D match, TRBD1 (5 bases). The germline V gene has CDR1 MGHRA and CDR2 YSYEKL. The CDR3 covers 14 residues. V was clipped by 1 base and J by 12 bases, with 15 bases between them. The CDR3 region is CASSQGGTERQLFF. As DNA, the CDR3 is TGCGCCAGCAGCCAAGGGGGGACGGAACGCCAACTGTTTTTT.

The V and J genes are TRBV6-1 and TRBJ2-7; D is unresolved. Trimming stripped 3 bases from V and 3 bases from J, with 9 bases between. Germline V gives CDR1 MNHNS, CDR2 SASEGT. The CDR3 is 13 residues long. In nucleotides, the CDR3 is TGTGCCAGCAGTGATCCCCTAGGCTACGAGCAGTACTTC. Translation gives CASSDPLGYEQYF.

The chain combines TRBV5-1 with TRBJ2-7, with 13 positions matching TRBD2. V gave up 4 bases and J gave up 0 bases; unmatched junction bases: 7. CDR3 length: 17 residues. Per germline, CDR1 SGHRS and CDR2 YFSETQ. CDR3 in DNA: TGCGCCAGCAGCCCCCGAGGACTAGCGGGGGCCTCCTACGAGCAGTACTTC. As protein: CASSPRGLAGASYEQYF.

About this clonotype: Compared with germline, one end of the junction differs, possibly owing to a read error. This chain links TRBV6-6 with TRBJ1-6; 7 bases line up with TRBD1. The CDR3 runs to 17 residues. Germline loops: CDR1 MNHNY, CDR2 SVGAGI (reference sequence). CDR3 residues: CANSYGVGGQLNSPLHF. CDR3 sequence (DNA): TGTGCCAACAGTTACGGAGTTGGGGGACAGCTGAATTCACCCCTCCACTTT.

The chain links TRBV3-1 to TRBJ2-3, with 10 bases lining up with TRBD2. The CDR3 consists of 18 residues. The germline V gene has CDR1 LGHDT and CDR2 YNNKEL (reference sequence). V was pared by 4 bases and J by 3 bases, with 13 bases of the junction left unmatched. The CDR3 coding sequence is TGTGCCAGCAGCCCGTACCCCTCTAGCGGGGGAGATACAGATACGCAGTATTTT. This codes for CASSPYPSSGGDTDTQYF.

This clonotype was observed a handful of times. The V and J genes are TRBV20-1 and TRBJ2-1; 12 nucleotides agree with TRBD2. Germline CDR1 is DFQATT and CDR2 is SNEGSKA (reference sequence). The CDR3 loop spans 17 amino acids. Trimming cost V 1 base and J 4 bases; bases outside gene matches: 8. The DNA of the CDR3 is TGCAGTGCTAGAGGTCTAGCGGGAGGGCGGGGGTACAATGAGCAGTTCTTC. Amino acids: CSARGLAGGRGYNEQFF.

V usage is TRBV5-1 and J usage is TRBJ1-4, with 8 bases identical to TRBD1. Germline loops: CDR1 SGHRS, CDR2 YFSETQ. J was trimmed by 8 bases and V by 4 bases; bases with no gene match: 1. This CDR3 is built from 12 residues. As DNA, the CDR3 is TGCGCCAGCAGCGGGGACAGGGAAAAACTGTTTTTT. Its translation: CASSGDREKLFF.

J is TRBJ2-5 and V is TRBV28, with 7 bases lining up with TRBD2. The CDR3 spans 15 residues. Germline lookup yields CDR1 MDHEN and CDR2 SYDVKM. J lost 0 bases, V lost 3 bases, and 4 bases had no gene match. This chain's CDR3 is CASSLGGGYQETQYF. CDR3 bases: TGTGCCAGCAGTTTGGGCGGGGGATACCAAGAGACCCAGTACTTC.

This clonotype has at least ten counts. The chain has TRBV29-1 and TRBJ2-1; perhaps TRBD1 as D (5 bases). CDR1 and CDR2 (germline): SQVTM, ANQGSEA. The V end was cut by 8 bases, the J end by 7 bases, with 18 bases between. This CDR3 contains 13 residues. The CDR3 DNA reads TGCAGCTCCCAGGGCCCCCTACGAAATGAGCAGTTCTTC. This encodes CSSQGPLRNEQFF.

The rearrangement joins TRBV20-1 to TRBJ2-1, with 7 bases identical to TRBD2. The junction had 10 bases not matched to a gene; V was cut back by 5 bases and J by 6 bases. Germline V lookup: CDR1 DFQATT, CDR2 SNEGSKA (reference sequence). CDR3 size: 14 residues. CDR3 amino acids: CSASRGRAGNEQFF. The CDR3 DNA reads as TGCAGTGCTTCTCGAGGGAGGGCCGGCAATGAGCAGTTCTTC.

The chain is built from TRBV21-1 and TRBJ2-5; TRBD1 was called by the table and not checked on the DNA. TRBV21-1 is reported as a pseudogene. The CDR3 spans 16 residues. Here the CDR3 reads CASSKEGTSSSGTQYF. The CDR3 DNA sequence: TGTGCCAGCAGCAAAGAAGGCACATCGTCCTCGGGGACCCAGTACTTC.

The table lists this clonotype with a few counts. The rearrangement uses TRBV2 and TRBJ2-1; weak D call: TRBD1 (5 bases). V was cut by 6 bases and J by 8 bases, with 11 bases left in between. CDR1 and CDR2 from the germline V gene are SNHLY and FYNNEI. This CDR3 is 12 amino acids long. The CDR3 sequence: CASRGLPDEQFF. CDR3 in DNA: TGTGCCAGCAGGGGGCTGCCCGATGAGCAGTTCTTC. The whole variable domain, filled in from reference TRBV2 and TRBJ2-1, reads EPEVTQTPSHQVTQMGQEVILRCVPISNHLYFYWYRQILGQKVEFLVSFYNNEISEKSEIFDDQFSVERPDGSNFTLKIRSTKLEDSAMYFCASRGLPDEQFFGPGTRLTVL.

This clonotype appeared a few times. CDR3 sequence: CASSYGPAGCEQFF. CDR3 DNA: TGTGCCAGCAGTTACGGGCCGGCGGGTTGTGAGCAGTTCTTC. This chain links TRBV6-5 with TRBJ2-1; D perhaps matches TRBD2 (5 bases). The germline V gene encodes CDR1 MNHEY and CDR2 SVGAGI. Trimming stripped 2 bases from V and 9 bases from J, with 14 bases between. The CDR3 length is 14 residues.

Here the CDR3 DNA reads TGTGCCAGCAGCCCCGGGACTAGCGGTAACGATGAGCAGTTCTTC. Translation gives CASSPGTSGNDEQFF. V usage is TRBV7-9 and J usage is TRBJ2-1; 11 bases line up with TRBD2. V shed 5 bases and J 8 bases; nucleotides not matched to a gene: 8. Germline V gives CDR1 SEHNR, CDR2 FQNEAQ (reference sequence). This CDR3 region has 15 residues.

This clonotype occurred a few times. The chain carries TRBV7-2 and TRBJ2-5; 11 bases are a match to TRBD2. J gave up 11 bases and V 6 bases, and 14 bases lay outside the gene matches. Germline V gene data show CDR1 as SGHTA and CDR2 as FQGNSA. This CDR3 comprises 15 residues. CDR3 sequence: CASRPPGLADNEQYF. In nucleotides, the CDR3 is TGTGCCAGCAGGCCGCCGGGACTAGCGGACAATGAGCAGTACTTC.

This clonotype was seen many times. V gene TRBV10-3 combines with J gene TRBJ2-5; no firm D call. From germline, CDR1 is ENHRY and CDR2 SYGVKD. Trimming took off 10 bases at V and 0 bases at J, with 6 bases between the two ends. This CDR3 region has 11 residues. CDR3 protein: CATLDQETQYF. The CDR3 bases are TGTGCCACTCTTGACCAAGAGACCCAGTACTTC.

This sequence joins TRBV19 and TRBJ2-7; TRBD2 aligns across 11 bases. The CDR3 totals 14 residues. Germline V gene data show CDR1 as LNHDA and CDR2 as SQIVND (reference sequence). V gave up 7 bases and J gave up 4 bases; unmatched junction bases: 6. The CDR3 region is CASTKTSGEYEQYF. CDR3 nucleotide sequence: TGTGCCAGTACCAAGACTAGCGGGGAATACGAGCAGTACTTC. Full variable domain (outside the CDR3, taken from reference TRBV19 and TRBJ2-7): DGGITQSPKYLFRKEGQNVTLSCEQNLNHDAMYWYRQDPGQGLRLIYYSQIVNDFQKGDIAEGYSVSREKKESFPLTVTSAQKNPTAFYLCASTKTSGEYEQYFGPGTRLTVT.

The rearrangement links TRBV5-1 to TRBJ1-1; unclear D gene. CDR3 length: 14 residues. Looked up from germline, CDR1 is SGHRS and CDR2 is YFSETQ. With 4 bases removed from V and 0 bases from J, the gap between germline ends came to 10 bases. The CDR3 region has the DNA TGCGCCAGCAGCCCCCAGACGGTGAACACTGAAGCTTTCTTT. Translating gives CASSPQTVNTEAFF.

The genes are TRBV3-1 and TRBJ2-1, with 11 positions matching TRBD2. The CDR3 covers 16 residues. Germline trimming cut 1 base from V and 8 bases from J; bases unmatched to any gene: 7. Germline V CDR1 and CDR2: LGHDT, YNNKEL (reference sequence). The chain's CDR3 is CASSQGGTSGSDEQFF. The CDR3 DNA follows: TGTGCCAGCAGCCAAGGCGGAACTAGCGGGAGCGATGAGCAGTTCTTC.

Remarks on this clonotype: Germline and junction disagree at one end, which may indicate a read error. The chain carries TRBV5-1 and TRBJ2-1; 9 positions agree with TRBD2. The CDR3 contains 17 residues. Germline-derived CDR1 and CDR2 are SGHRS and YFSETQ. The CDR3 DNA is TGCGCCTGCAGCTTGTATTTAAGTCCAGCGGGGGGTAACGAGCAGTTCTTC. Encoded protein: CACSLYLSPAGGNEQFF.

A few counts support this clonotype. The rearrangement links TRBV20-1 to TRBJ2-5; 7 bases are shared with TRBD1. The DNA end lines up better with TRBJ2-7; the J call may be wrong. There are 11 residues in the CDR3. Germline CDR1 is DFQATT and CDR2 is SNEGSKA (reference sequence). CDR3 residues: CSATGVYEQYF. CDR3 coding DNA: TGCAGTGCCACAGGGGTTTACGAGCAGTACTTC.